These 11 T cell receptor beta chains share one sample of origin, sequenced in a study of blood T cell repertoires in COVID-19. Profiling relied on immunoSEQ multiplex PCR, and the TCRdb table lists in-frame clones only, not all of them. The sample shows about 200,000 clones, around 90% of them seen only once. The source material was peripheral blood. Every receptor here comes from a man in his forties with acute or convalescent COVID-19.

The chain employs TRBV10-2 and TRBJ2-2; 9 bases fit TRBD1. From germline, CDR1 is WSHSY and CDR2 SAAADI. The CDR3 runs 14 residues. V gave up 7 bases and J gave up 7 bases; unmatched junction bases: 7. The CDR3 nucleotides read TGCGCCAGCAAAAGGGACAGGGCCATCGGGGAGCTGTTTTTT. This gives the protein CASKRDRAIGELFF.

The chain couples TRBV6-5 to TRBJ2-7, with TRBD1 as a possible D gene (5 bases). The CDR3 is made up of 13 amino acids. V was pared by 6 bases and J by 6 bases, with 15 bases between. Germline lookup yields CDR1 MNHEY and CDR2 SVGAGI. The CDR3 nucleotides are TGTGCCAGCAGAGGGCAGGGTCGGCTCGAGCAGTACTTC. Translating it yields CASRGQGRLEQYF.

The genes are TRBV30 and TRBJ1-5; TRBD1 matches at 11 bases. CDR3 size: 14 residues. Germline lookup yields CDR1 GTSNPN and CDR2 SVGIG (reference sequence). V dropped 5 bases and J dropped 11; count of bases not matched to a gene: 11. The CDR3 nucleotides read TGTGCCTGGGGCGGGACAGGGGGAATCGGAGCCCAGCATTTT. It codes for CAWGGTGGIGAQHF.

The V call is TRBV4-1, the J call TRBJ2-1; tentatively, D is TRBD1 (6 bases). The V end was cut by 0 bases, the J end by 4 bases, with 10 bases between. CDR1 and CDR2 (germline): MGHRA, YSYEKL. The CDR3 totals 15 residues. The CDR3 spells CASSQDGGSYNEQFF. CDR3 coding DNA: TGCGCCAGCAGCCAAGATGGGGGCAGTTACAATGAGCAGTTCTTC.

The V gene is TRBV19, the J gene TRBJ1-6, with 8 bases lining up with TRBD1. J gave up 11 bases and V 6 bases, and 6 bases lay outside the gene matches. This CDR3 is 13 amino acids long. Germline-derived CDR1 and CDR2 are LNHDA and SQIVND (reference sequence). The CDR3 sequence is CASSQGAGAPLHF. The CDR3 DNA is TGTGCCAGTAGCCAGGGGGCCGGGGCACCCCTCCACTTT.

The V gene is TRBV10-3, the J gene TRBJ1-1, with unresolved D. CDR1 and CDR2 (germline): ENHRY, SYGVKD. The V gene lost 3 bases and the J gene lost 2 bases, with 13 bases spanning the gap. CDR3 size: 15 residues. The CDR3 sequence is CAISDLTGVNTEAFF. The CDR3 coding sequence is TGTGCCATCAGTGACCTTACCGGGGTTAACACTGAAGCTTTCTTT.

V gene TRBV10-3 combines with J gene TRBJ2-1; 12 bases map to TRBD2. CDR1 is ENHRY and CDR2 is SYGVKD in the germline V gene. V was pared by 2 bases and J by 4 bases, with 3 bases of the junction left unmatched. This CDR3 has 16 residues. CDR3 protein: CAISEPSGGAYNEQFF. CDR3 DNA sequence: TGTGCCATCAGTGAGCCTAGCGGGGGGGCTTACAATGAGCAGTTCTTC.

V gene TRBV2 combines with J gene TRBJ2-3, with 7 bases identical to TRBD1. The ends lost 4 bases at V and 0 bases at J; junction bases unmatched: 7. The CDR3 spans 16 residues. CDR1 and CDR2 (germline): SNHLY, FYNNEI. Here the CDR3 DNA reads TGTGCCAGCAGTGCACAGACAGGGCGAAGCACAGATACGCAGTATTTT. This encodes CASSAQTGRSTDTQYF. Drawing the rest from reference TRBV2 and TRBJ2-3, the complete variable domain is EPEVTQTPSHQVTQMGQEVILRCVPISNHLYFYWYRQILGQKVEFLVSFYNNEISEKSEIFDDQFSVERPDGSNFTLKIRSTKLEDSAMYFCASSAQTGRSTDTQYFGPGTRLTVL.

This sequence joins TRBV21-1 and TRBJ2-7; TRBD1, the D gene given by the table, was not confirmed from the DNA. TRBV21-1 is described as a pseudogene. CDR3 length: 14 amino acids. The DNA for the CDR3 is TGTGCCAGCACCCCCGGACAGGAATCCTACGAGCAGTACTTC. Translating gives CASTPGQESYEQYF.

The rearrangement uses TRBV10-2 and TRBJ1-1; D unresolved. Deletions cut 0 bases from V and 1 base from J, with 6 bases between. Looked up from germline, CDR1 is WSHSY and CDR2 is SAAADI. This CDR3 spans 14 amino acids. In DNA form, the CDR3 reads TGCGCCAGCAGTGAGTCTTACGGGAACACTGAAGCTTTCTTT. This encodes CASSESYGNTEAFF.

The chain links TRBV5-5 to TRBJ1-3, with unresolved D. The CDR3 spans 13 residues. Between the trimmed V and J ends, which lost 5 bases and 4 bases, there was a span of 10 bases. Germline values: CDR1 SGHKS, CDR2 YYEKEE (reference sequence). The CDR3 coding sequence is TGTGCCAGCAGGGATTACGGGGGAAACACCATATATTTT. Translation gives CASRDYGGNTIYF.